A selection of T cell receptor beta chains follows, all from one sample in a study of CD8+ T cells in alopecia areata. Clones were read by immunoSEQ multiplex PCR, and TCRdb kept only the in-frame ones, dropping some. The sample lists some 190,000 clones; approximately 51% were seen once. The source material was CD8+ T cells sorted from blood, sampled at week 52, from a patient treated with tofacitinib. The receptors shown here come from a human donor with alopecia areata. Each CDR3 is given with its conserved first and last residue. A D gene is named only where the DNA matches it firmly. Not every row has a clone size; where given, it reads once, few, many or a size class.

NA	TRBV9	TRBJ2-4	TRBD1	CASSASGGVLAKNIQYF	TGTGCCAGCAGCGCCTCAGGGGGAGTTCTAGCCAAAAACATTCAGTACTTC
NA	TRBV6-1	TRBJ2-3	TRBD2	CASSEISGGASTDTQYF	TGTGCCAGCAGTGAAATAAGCGGGGGGGCTAGCACAGATACGCAGTATTTT
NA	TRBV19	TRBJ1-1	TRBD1	CASRDRGGTEAFF	TGTGCCAGTAGAGACAGGGGTGGTACTGAAGCTTTCTTT
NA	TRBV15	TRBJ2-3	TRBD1	CATSSTTQQGENTDTQYF	TGTGCCACCAGCAGTACTACCCAACAGGGGGAAAACACAGATACGCAGTATTTT
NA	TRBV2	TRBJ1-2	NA	CASSQGFAGYTF	TGTGCCAGCAGCCAGGGATTCGCTGGCTACACCTTC
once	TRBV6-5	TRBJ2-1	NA	CASSSRVYNEQFF	TGTGCCAGCAGTTCTCGGGTCTACAATGAGCAGTTCTTC
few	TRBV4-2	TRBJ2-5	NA	CASSQVGTSGETQYF	TGTGCCAGCAGCCAAGTTGGGACTTCGGGGGAGACCCAGTACTTC
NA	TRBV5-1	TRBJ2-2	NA	CASSQRVVGELFF	TGCGCCAGCAGCCAGAGGGTAGTTGGGGAGCTGTTTTTT
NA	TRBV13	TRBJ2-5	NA	CASSFSGTQYF	TGTGCCAGCAGCTTCTCGGGGACCCAGTACTTC
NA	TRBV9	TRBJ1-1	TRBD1	CASSVGRGELNTEAFF	TGTGCCAGCAGCGTAGGCAGGGGGGAACTGAACACTGAAGCTTTCTTT
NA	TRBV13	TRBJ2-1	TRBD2	CASSLERTSHYNEQFF	TGTGCCAGCAGCTTAGAAAGGACTAGCCATTACAATGAGCAGTTCTTC
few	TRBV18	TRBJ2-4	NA	CASSLRDLKNIQYF	TGTGCCAGCTCACTAAGGGACCTCAAAAACATTCAGTACTTC
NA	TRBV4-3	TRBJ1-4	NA	CASSQIEGIATNEKLFF	TGCGCCAGCAGCCAAATTGAAGGGATTGCAACTAATGAAAAACTGTTTTTT
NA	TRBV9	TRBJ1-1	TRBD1	CASSGDRGGTEAFF	TGTGCCAGCAGCGGGGACAGGGGTGGTACTGAAGCTTTCTTT
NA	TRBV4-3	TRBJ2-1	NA	CASSQDLRRGGYNEQFF	TGCGCCAGCAGCCAAGACCTCCGGAGGGGGGGTTACAATGAGCAGTTCTTC
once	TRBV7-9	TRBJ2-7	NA	CASSPAGQLLRNEYF	TGTGCCAGCAGCCCAGCGGGACAGCTCCTTCGAAACGAGTACTTC
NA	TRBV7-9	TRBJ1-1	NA	CASRGGGSNTEAFF	TGTGCCAGCAGGGGCGGTGGATCTAACACTGAAGCTTTCTTT
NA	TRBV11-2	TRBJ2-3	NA	CASSLTWGSTDTQYF	TGTGCCAGCAGCTTAACATGGGGGAGCACAGATACGCAGTATTTT
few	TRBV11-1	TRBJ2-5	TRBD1	CASSLDREETQYF	TGTGCCAGCAGCTTGGACAGGGAGGAGACCCAGTACTTC
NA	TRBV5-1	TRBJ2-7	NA	CASSRIGRDYEQYF	TGCGCCAGCAGCAGGATTGGGAGAGACTACGAGCAGTACTTC
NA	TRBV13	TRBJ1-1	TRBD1	CASSLGPGGTEAFF	TGTGCCAGCAGCTTAGGGCCAGGGGGCACTGAAGCTTTCTTT
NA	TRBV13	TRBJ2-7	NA	CASSQNSHEQYF	TGTGCCAGCAGCCAAAATAGTCACGAGCAGTACTTC
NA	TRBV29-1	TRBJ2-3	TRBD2	CSVVRLVVTSGTDTQYF	TGCAGCGTTGTCCGGTTGGTGGTGACTAGCGGCACAGATACGCAGTATTTT
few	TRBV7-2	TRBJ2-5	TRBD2	CASSLRRTSPRETQYF	TGTGCCAGCAGCTTGAGAAGGACTAGCCCGCGAGAGACCCAGTACTTC
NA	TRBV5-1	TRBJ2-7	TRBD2	CASSPDPSGISYEQYF	TGCGCCAGCAGCCCGGACCCTAGCGGGATCTCCTACGAGCAGTACTTC
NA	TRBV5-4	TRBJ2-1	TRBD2	CASGRGGAYNEQFF	TGTGCCAGCGGCCGCGGGGGGGCCTACAATGAGCAGTTCTTC